This T cell receptor (beta chain) was recovered during a study of blood T cell repertoires in COVID-19. Study summary: The United States, Italy and Spain supplied acute and convalescent COVID-19 samples.

The table came from immunoSEQ multiplex PCR; TCRdb's copy has only in-frame clones and leaves some out. The data show some 55,000 clones, with roughly four fifths seen just once and less than 2% held by the top ten. This CDR3 has 16 residues. Germline loops: CDR1 GTSNPN, CDR2 SVGIG (reference sequence). V shed 6 bases, J shed 2 bases, and the junction held 8 bases outside the gene matches. The V gene is TRBV30, the J gene TRBJ1-6; 9 nucleotides align to TRBD1. Material: peripheral blood. This receptor was taken from a woman aged 55-70 years with acute or convalescent COVID-19. CDR3 nucleotide sequence: TGTGCCTGTTCCGGGACAGGGCCTACCTATAATTCACCCCTCCACTTT. This translates into CACSGTGPTYNSPLHF.